The rows below give T cell receptor beta chains drawn from one sample of a study of shared clonotypes between healthy human individuals. The repertoire was sequenced with immunoSEQ multiplex PCR; TCRdb's copy has only in-frame clones and lacks some. The sample holds about 1.1 million clones; about 80% are singletons and the top ten take roughly 0.61%. Sequenced sample: memory CD4+ T cells from PBMCs. The receptors originated from a man younger than 35 in good health. Some clones in this sample may be carry-over from other donors' samples. The CDR3 runs from the conserved cysteine through the conserved F or W. A D gene is named only where the DNA matches it firmly. Size values are once, few and many counts, or a class for expanded clones, and some rows have none.

>.|TRBV2|TRBJ1-5|.
TGTGCCAGCAGCCAAAGAGGGGGGTCGGGGCAGCCCCAGCATTTT
CASSQRGGSGQPQHF
>TRBD2|TRBV28|TRBJ2-3|.
TGTGCCAGCAGTTTCGTGGGAGGGGGCACAGATACGCAGTATTTT
CASSFVGGGTDTQYF
>.|TRBV6-1|TRBJ1-1|.
TGTGCCAGCAGGACCCTAACGGGGGGGAACACTGAAGCTTTCTTT
CASRTLTGGNTEAFF
>.|TRBV2|TRBJ2-1|.
TGTGCCAGCAGTGAATTCCTGCAGGGGAACAATGAGCAGTTCTTC
CASSEFLQGNNEQFF
>TRBD2|TRBV30|TRBJ2-4|.
TGTGCCTGCCTTAGCGGGAGGGCCGGGGCCAAAAACATTCAGTACTTC
CACLSGRAGAKNIQYF
>TRBD1|TRBV6-1|TRBJ2-3|.
TGTGCCAGCTGGGACAGGGAGAGTTCCGCAGATACGCAGTATTTT
CASWDRESSADTQYF
>.|TRBV14|TRBJ2-7|.
TGTGCCAGCAGCCAAGACTACGAGCAGTACTTC
CASSQDYEQYF
>TRBD1|TRBV2|TRBJ1-3|once
TGTGCCAGCGAGCGGACAGGGGTCGGAAACACCATATATTTT
CASERTGVGNTIYF
>.|TRBV7-9|TRBJ1-1|once
TGTGCCAGCAGCCGGGGGTACACTGAAGCTTTCTTT
CASSRGYTEAFF
>TRBD1|TRBV6-5|TRBJ1-3|.
TGTGCCAGCAGTCGGGAGAGACAGGGTGGAAACACCATATATTTT
CASSRERQGGNTIYF
>TRBD2|TRBV28|TRBJ2-7|many
TGTGCCAGCAGCCAACCTAGCGGGAGGTTTATGAAGCAGTACTTC
CASSQPSGRFMKQYF
>.|TRBV6-6|TRBJ2-2|few
TGTGCCAGCAGTTACTCCGGAGACACCGGGGAGCTGTTTTTT
CASSYSGDTGELFF
>TRBD2|TRBV7-3|TRBJ2-3|.
TGTGCCAGCAGCTTAAGCGGGAGGGTAGATACGCAGTATTTT
CASSLSGRVDTQYF
>TRBD1|TRBV6-1|TRBJ2-7|.
TGTGCCAGCAAGAGGGACAGAGACTCCTACGAGCAGTACTTC
CASKRDRDSYEQYF
>TRBD1|TRBV29-1|TRBJ2-7|.
TGCAGCGCCCAGGGACAGGGGGCTGGAGAGCAGTACTTC
CSAQGQGAGEQYF
>TRBD1|TRBV9|TRBJ2-3|few
TGTGCCAGCAGCGCGAAGACAGGGGGCGAGACAGATACGCAGTATTTT
CASSAKTGGETDTQYF
>TRBD2|TRBV5-4|TRBJ2-1|.
TGTGCCAGCACTACGCCTAGCGGGAGGGGAAATGAGCAGTTCTTC
CASTTPSGRGNEQFF
>.|TRBV7-2|TRBJ2-3|.
TGTGCCAGCAGCTTAGGGCAGGGGACGCAGTATTTT
CASSLGQGTQYF
>.|TRBV6-1|TRBJ1-1|.
TGTGCCAGCAGGAAGGGGAACATGAACACTGAAGCTTTCTTT
CASRKGNMNTEAFF
>.|TRBV7-9|TRBJ2-1|.
TGTGCCAGCAGCCTAAGGTCGGGGGATGAGCAGTTCTTC
CASSLRSGDEQFF
>.|TRBV5-1|TRBJ1-1|.
TGCGCCAGCAGCTGGGAGAACACTGAAGCTTTCTTT
CASSWENTEAFF
>.|TRBV7-3|TRBJ2-6|.
TGTGCCAGCAGCTCGGGGTCTGGGGCCAACGTCCTGACTTTC
CASSSGSGANVLTF
>TRBD2|TRBV7-2|TRBJ2-3|.
TGTGCCAGCAGCCACGGACTAGCGGGAGGGCCCCGCGATACGCAGTATTTT
CASSHGLAGGPRDTQYF
>TRBD2|TRBV6-5|TRBJ2-1|.
TGTGCCAGCAGTTACTCCGCCGGGGGAGGGTATGAGCAGTTCTTC
CASSYSAGGGYEQFF
>.|TRBV6-4|TRBJ2-1|.
TGTGCCAGCAGCCCCGACCTCGGATACAATGAGCAGTTCTTC
CASSPDLGYNEQFF
>.|TRBV5-1|TRBJ2-7|.
TGCGCCAGCAGCTTGGCCAGGCTCGGGGACGAGCAGTACTTC
CASSLARLGDEQYF
>TRBD1|TRBV5-4|TRBJ2-5|.
TGTGCCAGCAGCCAGGGACAGGGAAGGGGAGAGACCCAGTACTTC
CASSQGQGRGETQYF
>TRBD1|TRBV7-8|TRBJ1-1|.
TGTGCCAGCACCGGGACAGGGGTGAACACTGAAGCTTTCTTT
CASTGTGVNTEAFF
>.|TRBV5-1|TRBJ2-7|.
TGCGCCAGCAGCCCTACGGGCCTCTACGAGCAGTACTTC
CASSPTGLYEQYF
>TRBD1|TRBV18|TRBJ2-7|once
TGTGCCAGCTCACCCCCCACAGGGGCCCAAAGCTCCTACGAGCAGTACTTC
CASSPPTGAQSSYEQYF
>TRBD1|TRBV7-8|TRBJ1-2|many
TGTGCCAGCAGCTTACTGGACAGGGGACATGGCTACACCTTC
CASSLLDRGHGYTF
>.|TRBV7-9|TRBJ2-2|.
TGTGCCAGCAGCTTCGGCCAGGGAAGGGCCGGGGAGCTGTTTTTT
CASSFGQGRAGELFF
>.|TRBV10-3|TRBJ2-1|once
TGTGCCATCAGTGAGTCGCCAGGGAACTCCTACAATGAGCAGTTCTTC
CAISESPGNSYNEQFF
>TRBD2|TRBV28|TRBJ2-7|.
TGTGCCAGCAACCTGGGACTAGCCTCGGCCCAGCAGTACTTC
CASNLGLASAQQYF
>.|TRBV2|TRBJ1-5|.
TGTGCCAGCAGTGAAATGACAGGTACTCAGCCCCAGCATTTT
CASSEMTGTQPQHF
>.|TRBV5-4|TRBJ1-1|once
TGTGCCAGCAGCTTCGGGACGAACACTGAAGCTTTCTTT
CASSFGTNTEAFF
>.|TRBV28|TRBJ2-7|.
TGTGCCAGCCAGGCCAGGGCCTACGAGCAGTACTTC
CASQARAYEQYF
>.|TRBV5-1|TRBJ1-5|.
TGCGCCAGCAGCTTGTCTCCTGAGGGAAATCAGCCCCAGCATTTT
CASSLSPEGNQPQHF
>TRBD1|TRBV12-5|TRBJ1-2|.
TGTGCTAGTGGTGCGAACCCAGGACAGGAGGGGGACTATGGCTACACCTTC
CASGANPGQEGDYGYTF